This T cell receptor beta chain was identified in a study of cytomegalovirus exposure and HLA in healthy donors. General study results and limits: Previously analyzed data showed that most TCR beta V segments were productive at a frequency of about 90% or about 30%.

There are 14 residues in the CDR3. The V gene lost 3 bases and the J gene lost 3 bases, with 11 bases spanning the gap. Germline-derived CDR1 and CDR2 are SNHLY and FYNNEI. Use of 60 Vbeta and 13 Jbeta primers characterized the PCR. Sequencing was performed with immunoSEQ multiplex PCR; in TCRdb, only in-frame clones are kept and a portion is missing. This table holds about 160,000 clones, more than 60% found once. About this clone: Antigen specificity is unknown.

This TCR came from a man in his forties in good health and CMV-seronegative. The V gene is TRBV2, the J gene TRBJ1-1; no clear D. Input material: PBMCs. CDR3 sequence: CASSDQIIHTEAFF. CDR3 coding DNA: TGTGCCAGCAGTGATCAGATAATACACACTGAAGCTTTCTTT.